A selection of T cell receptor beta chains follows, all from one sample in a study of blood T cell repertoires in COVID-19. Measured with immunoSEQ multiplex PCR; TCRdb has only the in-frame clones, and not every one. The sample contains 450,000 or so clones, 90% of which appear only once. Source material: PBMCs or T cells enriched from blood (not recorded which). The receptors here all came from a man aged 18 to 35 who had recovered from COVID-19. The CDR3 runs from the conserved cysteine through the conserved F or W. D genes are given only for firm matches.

CASSPLSGVETQYF	TRBJ2-5	TRBV3-1/TRBV3-2	TRBD2
CASSRDRGLDTEAFF	TRBJ1-1	TRBV5-5	TRBD1
CASSKGQAPEAFF	TRBJ1-1	TRBV19	TRBD1
CASSFTTVSNQPQHF	TRBJ1-5	TRBV28	-
CASSHGGGQTSGANVLTF	TRBJ2-6	TRBV6-6	-
CASILQGYKAPLGANVLTF	TRBJ2-6	TRBV5-1	-
CASSGTGHSPSGANVLTF	TRBJ2-6	TRBV2	-
CASSEEKGAGGYTF	TRBJ1-2	TRBV2	TRBD1
CASSTDRSTSYTF	TRBJ1-2	TRBV19	-
CASSLSSPEYSTNGYTF	TRBJ1-2	TRBV27	-
CATSPGTVSGANVLTF	TRBJ2-6	TRBV24-1	TRBD1
CAIRGTSGSLYNEQFF	TRBJ2-1	TRBV10-3	TRBD2
CASSPGQPNSPLHF	TRBJ1-6	TRBV7-9	-
CASSKQGANTEAFF	TRBJ1-1	TRBV13	TRBD1
CASSLGRKGGDVYGYTF	TRBJ1-2	TRBV7-6	TRBD1
CASSPLGAGGPQRETQYF	TRBJ2-5	TRBV4-1	TRBD2
CASSLDGIGLEQFF	TRBJ2-1	TRBV7-9	-
CAWSKGGKNEQYF	TRBJ2-7	TRBV30	TRBD1
CASSRDRGREQYF	TRBJ2-7	TRBV2	TRBD1
CASSPGQGYQPQHF	TRBJ1-5	TRBV9	TRBD1
CASSPHRAGGEQPQHF	TRBJ1-5	TRBV7-8	-
CASSEGQGGGYTF	TRBJ1-2	TRBV19	TRBD1
CASSASSGGSYEQYF	TRBJ2-7	TRBV11-2	TRBD2
CSVEAMNTEAFF	TRBJ1-1	TRBV29-1	-
CASSLAGWGVETQYF	TRBJ2-5	TRBV5-4	-
CASSETGTGAGYTF	TRBJ1-2	TRBV7-6	TRBD1
CASSHLGQLNTEAFF	TRBJ1-1	TRBV19	-
CASRRTGENTEAFF	TRBJ1-1	TRBV28	TRBD1
CASSVRQHTEAFF	TRBJ1-1	TRBV7-2	-
CASSLLDSSYEQYF	TRBJ2-7	TRBV5-4	-
CASSLVRAYNEQFF	TRBJ2-1	TRBV11-3	-
CASNRAGGRTGELFF	TRBJ2-2	TRBV28	TRBD2
CASSSRLGGNQPQHF	TRBJ1-5	TRBV6-5	-
CASSLSGTNSYNEQFF	TRBJ2-1	TRBV5-1	TRBD2
CASSAGRTSNQPQHF	TRBJ1-5	TRBV2	-
CASSQRPEQPQHF	TRBJ1-5	TRBV3-1/TRBV3-2	-
CASSPLAGRGDTQYF	TRBJ2-3	TRBV27	TRBD2
CASSRGSGVLEAFF	TRBJ1-1	TRBV9	-
CASSLGDRANYGYTF	TRBJ1-2	TRBV5-1	TRBD1
CASSPRGRAFF	TRBJ1-1	TRBV7-3	-